Sequencing of this T cell receptor beta chain was carried out in a study of metastatic and nonmetastatic thyroid tumors. Study-level information: The comparison covered peripheral blood and tumor or nodule tissue in malignant and benign thyroid patients.

This clone was detected ten times or more. The antigen remains unidentified. The sample contains more than one DNA sequence encoding this CDR3. The study, taken as a whole, reports: Malignant thyroid tumors reportedly had TCR beta diversity that was significantly higher than in benign nodules, in blood and tumor.

The CDR3 length is 13 residues. The V gene lost 3 bases and the J gene lost 0 bases, with 7 bases spanning the gap. The germline V gene encodes CDR1 SGHDT and CDR2 YYEEEE. Every patient underwent thyroid surgery untreated. Original methodology: Built for papillary thyroid cancer, a distant-metastasis classifier drew on CDR3 differences across clinicopathological groups. TCRdb re-processed the PCR reads through MiXCR. The authors' filters were not applied to this entry. The sample includes about 48,000 clones, roughly a fifth of them seen just once. Sample: blood. The TCR sequence derives from a male donor with papillary thyroid cancer or a benign thyroid nodule (not recorded which). Some clones in this sample may be carry-over from other donors' samples. The V call is TRBV5-6, the J call TRBJ2-7; unclear D gene. The CDR3 sequence: CASSSRSSYEQYF. CDR3 bases: TGTGCCAGCAGCTCTAGGAGCTCCTACGAGCAGTACTTC.